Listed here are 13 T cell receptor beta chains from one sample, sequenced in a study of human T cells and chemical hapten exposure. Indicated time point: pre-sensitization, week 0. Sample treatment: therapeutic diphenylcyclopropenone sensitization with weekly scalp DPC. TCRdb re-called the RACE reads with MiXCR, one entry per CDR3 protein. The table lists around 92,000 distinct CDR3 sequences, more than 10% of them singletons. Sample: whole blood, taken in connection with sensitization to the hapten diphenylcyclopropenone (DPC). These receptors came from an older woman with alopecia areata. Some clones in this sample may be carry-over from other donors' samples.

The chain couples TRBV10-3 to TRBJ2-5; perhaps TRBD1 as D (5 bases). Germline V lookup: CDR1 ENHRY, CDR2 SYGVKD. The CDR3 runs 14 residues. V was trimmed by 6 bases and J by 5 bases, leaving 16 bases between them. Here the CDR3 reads CAISPGHPAETQYF. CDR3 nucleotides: TGTGCCATCAGCCCCGGACATCCAGCGGAGACCCAGTACTTC.

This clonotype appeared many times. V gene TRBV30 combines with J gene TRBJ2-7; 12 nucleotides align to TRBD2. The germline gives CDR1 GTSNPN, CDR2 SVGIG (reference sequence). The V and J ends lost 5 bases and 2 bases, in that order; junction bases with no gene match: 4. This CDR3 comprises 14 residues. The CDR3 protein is CAWATSGGTYEQYF. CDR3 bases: TGTGCCTGGGCGACTAGCGGGGGTACCTACGAGCAGTACTTC.

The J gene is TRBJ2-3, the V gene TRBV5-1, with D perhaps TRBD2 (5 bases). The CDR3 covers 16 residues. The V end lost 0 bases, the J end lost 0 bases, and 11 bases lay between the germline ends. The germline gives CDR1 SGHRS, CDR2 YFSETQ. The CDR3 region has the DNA TGCGCCAGCAGCTTGGTTGGAGGATCTAGCACAGATACGCAGTATTTT. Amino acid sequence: CASSLVGGSSTDTQYF. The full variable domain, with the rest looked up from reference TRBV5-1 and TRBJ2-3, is KAGVTQTPRYLIKTRGQQVTLSCSPISGHRSVSWYQQTPGQGLQFLFEYFSETQRNKGNFPGRFSGRQFSNSRSEMNVSTLELGDSALYLCASSLVGGSSTDTQYFGPGTRLTVL.

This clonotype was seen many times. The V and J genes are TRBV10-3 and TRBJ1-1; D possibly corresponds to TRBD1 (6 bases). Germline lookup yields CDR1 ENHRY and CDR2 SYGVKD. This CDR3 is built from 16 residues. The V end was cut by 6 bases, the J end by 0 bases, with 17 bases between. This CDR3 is CAISKTGYPMNTEAFF. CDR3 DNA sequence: TGTGCCATCAGCAAAACAGGGTACCCCATGAACACTGAAGCTTTCTTT.

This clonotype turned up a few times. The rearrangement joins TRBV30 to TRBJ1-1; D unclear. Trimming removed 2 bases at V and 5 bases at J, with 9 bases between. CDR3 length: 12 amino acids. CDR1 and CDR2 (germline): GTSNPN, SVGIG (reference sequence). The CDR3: CAWSKGRTEAFF. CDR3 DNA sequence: TGTGCCTGGAGTAAGGGAAGGACTGAAGCTTTCTTT.

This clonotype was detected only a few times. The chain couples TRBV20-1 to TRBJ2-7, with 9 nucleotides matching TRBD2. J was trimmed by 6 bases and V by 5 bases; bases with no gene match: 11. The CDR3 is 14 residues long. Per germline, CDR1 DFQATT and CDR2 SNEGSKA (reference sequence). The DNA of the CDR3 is TGCAGTGCTCTTAGCGGGGGCCCATACGTCGAGCAGTACTTC. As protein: CSALSGGPYVEQYF.

DNA for the CDR3: TGTGCCAGCAGCTCTAGCGGGGGGACCAATGAGCAGTTCTTC. Translation gives CASSSSGGTNEQFF. The chain carries TRBV7-9 and TRBJ2-1, with 11 bases identical to TRBD2. The CDR3 sequence is 14 residues long. V was clipped by 4 bases and J by 6 bases; unmatched bases: 2. Germline V gene sequence: CDR1 SEHNR, CDR2 FQNEAQ (reference sequence).

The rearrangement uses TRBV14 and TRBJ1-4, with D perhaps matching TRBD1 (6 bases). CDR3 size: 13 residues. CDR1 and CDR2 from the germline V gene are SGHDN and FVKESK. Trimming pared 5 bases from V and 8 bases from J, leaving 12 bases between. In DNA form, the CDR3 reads TGTGCCAGCAGCTCATTAACAGGGGAAAAACTGTTTTTT. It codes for CASSSLTGEKLFF.

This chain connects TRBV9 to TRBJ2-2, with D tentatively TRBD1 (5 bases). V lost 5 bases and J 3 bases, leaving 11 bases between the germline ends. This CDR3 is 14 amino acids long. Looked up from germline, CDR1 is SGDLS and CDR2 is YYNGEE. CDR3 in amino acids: CASRRGTDTGELFF. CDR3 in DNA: TGTGCCAGCAGAAGGGGCACTGACACCGGGGAGCTGTTTTTT.

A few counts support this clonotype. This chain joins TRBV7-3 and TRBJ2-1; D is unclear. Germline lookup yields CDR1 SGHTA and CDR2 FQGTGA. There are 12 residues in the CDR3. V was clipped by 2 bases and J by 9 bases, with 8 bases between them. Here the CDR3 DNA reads TGTGCCAGCAGCTTATATAATAGTGAGCAGTTCTTC. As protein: CASSLYNSEQFF.

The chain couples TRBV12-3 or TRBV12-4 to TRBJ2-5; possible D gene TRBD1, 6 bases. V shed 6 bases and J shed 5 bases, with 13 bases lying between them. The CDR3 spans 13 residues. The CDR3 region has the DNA TGTGCCAGCAGCAATTACAGGGCCGAGACCCAGTACTTC. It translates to CASSNYRAETQYF.

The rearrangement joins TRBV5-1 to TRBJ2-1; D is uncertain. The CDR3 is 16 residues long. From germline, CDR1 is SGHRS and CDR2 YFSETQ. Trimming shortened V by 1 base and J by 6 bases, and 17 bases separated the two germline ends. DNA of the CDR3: TGCGCCAGCAGCTTGCAGAACTTCCCCAAGGGCAATGAGCAGTTCTTC. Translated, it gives CASSLQNFPKGNEQFF. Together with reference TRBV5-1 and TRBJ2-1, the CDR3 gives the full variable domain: KAGVTQTPRYLIKTRGQQVTLSCSPISGHRSVSWYQQTPGQGLQFLFEYFSETQRNKGNFPGRFSGRQFSNSRSEMNVSTLELGDSALYLCASSLQNFPKGNEQFFGPGTRLTVL.

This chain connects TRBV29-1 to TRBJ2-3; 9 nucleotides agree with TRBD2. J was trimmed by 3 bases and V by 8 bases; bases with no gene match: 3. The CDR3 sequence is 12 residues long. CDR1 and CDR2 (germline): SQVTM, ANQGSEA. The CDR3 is CSSSGGTDTQYF. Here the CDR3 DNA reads TGCAGCAGTAGCGGGGGTACAGATACGCAGTATTTT.